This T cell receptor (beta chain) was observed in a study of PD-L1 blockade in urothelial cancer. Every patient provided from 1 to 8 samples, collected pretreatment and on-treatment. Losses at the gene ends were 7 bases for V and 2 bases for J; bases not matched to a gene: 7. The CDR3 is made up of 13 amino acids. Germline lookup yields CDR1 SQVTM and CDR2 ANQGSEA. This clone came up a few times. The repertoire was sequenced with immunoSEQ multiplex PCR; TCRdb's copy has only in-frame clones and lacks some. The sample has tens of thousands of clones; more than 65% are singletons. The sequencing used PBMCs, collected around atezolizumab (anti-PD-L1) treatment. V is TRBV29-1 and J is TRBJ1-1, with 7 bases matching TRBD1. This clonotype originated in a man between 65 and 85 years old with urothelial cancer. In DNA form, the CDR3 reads TGCAGCGCCCAGGGGGACAGAAACACTGAAGCTTTCTTT. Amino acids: CSAQGDRNTEAFF.